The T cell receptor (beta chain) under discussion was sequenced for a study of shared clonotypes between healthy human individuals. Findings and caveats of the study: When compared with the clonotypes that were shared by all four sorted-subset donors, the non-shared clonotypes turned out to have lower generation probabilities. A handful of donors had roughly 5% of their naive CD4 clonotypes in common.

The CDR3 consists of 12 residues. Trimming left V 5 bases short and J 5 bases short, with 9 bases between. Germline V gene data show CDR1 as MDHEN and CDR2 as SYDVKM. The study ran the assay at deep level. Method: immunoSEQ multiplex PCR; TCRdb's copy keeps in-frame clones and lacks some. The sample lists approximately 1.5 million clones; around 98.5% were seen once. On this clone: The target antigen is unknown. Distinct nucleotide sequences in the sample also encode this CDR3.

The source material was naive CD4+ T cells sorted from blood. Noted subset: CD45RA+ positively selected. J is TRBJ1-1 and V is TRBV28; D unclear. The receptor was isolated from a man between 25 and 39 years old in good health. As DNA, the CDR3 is TGTGCCAGCAGTCCCCCGGGGACTGAAGCTTTCTTT. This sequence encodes CASSPPGTEAFF. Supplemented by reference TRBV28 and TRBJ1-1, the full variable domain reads DVKVTQSSRYLVKRTGEKVFLECVQDMDHENMFWYRQDPGLGLRLIYFSYDVKMKEKGDIPEGYSVSREKKERFSLILESASTNQTSMYLCASSPPGTEAFFGQGTRLTVV.